A single sample is the source of the 21 T cell receptor beta chains below, sequenced in a study of blood T cell repertoires in COVID-19. Method: immunoSEQ multiplex PCR; TCRdb's copy keeps in-frame clones and lacks some. The sample includes roughly 230,000 clones, roughly 91% of them seen just once. Source material: PBMCs or T cells enriched from blood (not recorded which). The receptors were gathered from a woman aged 25 to 39 with acute COVID-19.

The CDR3 DNA is TGTGCCAGCAGCCCCCCCGAGGGCAGAGTTTACGAGCAGTACTTC. Translating it yields CASSPPEGRVYEQYF. This chain links TRBV7-9 with TRBJ2-7, with D possibly TRBD2 on 5 matching bases. The ends were cut back, 5 bases at V and 4 bases at J, with 18 bases in the middle. Germline values: CDR1 SEHNR, CDR2 FQNEAQ (reference sequence). The length of the CDR3 is 15 residues.

This sequence joins TRBV27 and TRBJ2-1; D gene unclear. V shed 4 bases and J shed 8 bases, with 15 bases lying between them. The CDR3 spans 14 residues. Germline CDR1 is MNHEY and CDR2 is SMNVEV (reference sequence). The CDR3 loop reads CASSWRESSDEQFF. The CDR3 DNA sequence: TGTGCCAGCAGTTGGAGAGAGTCCTCCGATGAGCAGTTCTTC.

This chain links TRBV7-9 with TRBJ1-1; 8 nucleotides align to TRBD1. This CDR3 contains 15 residues. Trimming at V came to 1 base and at J to 6 bases, leaving 7 bases not matched to a gene. Germline-derived CDR1 and CDR2 are SEHNR and FQNEAQ (reference sequence). This chain's CDR3 is CASSLGTGKRSEAFF. The CDR3 DNA reads TGTGCCAGCAGCTTAGGGACAGGGAAACGATCTGAAGCTTTCTTT.

This sequence joins TRBV28 and TRBJ1-3; D gene unclear. The CDR3 has 14 amino acids. The germline V gene encodes CDR1 MDHEN and CDR2 SYDVKM. Trimming cost V 6 bases and J 1 base, with 10 bases left between them. CDR3 loop: CASSPRSSGNTIYF. CDR3 in DNA: TGTGCCAGCAGCCCTAGGAGTTCTGGAAACACCATATATTTT.

This clone was detected once. The chain links TRBV25-1 to TRBJ2-7; D remains unclear. V lost 2 bases, J lost 2 bases, and 13 bases lay in between. Germline V gene data show CDR1 as MGHDK and CDR2 as SYGVNS. The CDR3 contains 15 residues. CDR3 amino acids: CASSERSRRPYEQYF. CDR3 DNA: TGTGCCAGCAGTGAAAGGAGCCGCCGACCCTACGAGCAGTACTTC.

Concerning this clone: Different DNA sequences within this sample yield the same CDR3. The rearrangement uses TRBV9 and TRBJ2-7; 8 nucleotides match TRBD1. With 3 bases clipped from V and 3 bases from J, the junction kept 5 bases outside the gene matches. CDR3 length: 14 amino acids. Germline lookup yields CDR1 SGDLS and CDR2 YYNGEE. CDR3 residues: CASSASGTGYEQYF. CDR3 in DNA: TGTGCCAGCAGCGCGTCCGGGACAGGCTACGAGCAGTACTTC.

This sequence joins TRBV6-5 and TRBJ1-4; 8 bases match TRBD1. In germline, CDR1 is MNHEY, CDR2 SVGAGI. This CDR3 region has 14 residues. The CDR3 nucleotides read TGTGCTTCTAGCCTACTCGGGACAGGAGAAAAACTGTTTTTT. As protein: CASSLLGTGEKLFF.

The chain couples TRBV3-1 (or the pseudogene TRBV3-2) to TRBJ2-1; a possible D gene is TRBD1 (6 bases). V was pared by 0 bases and J by 4 bases, with 10 bases between. Germline lookup yields CDR1 LGHDT and CDR2 YNNKEL (reference sequence). This CDR3 region has 15 residues. For the CDR3, the DNA is TGTGCCAGCAGCCAAGACCTGGGACAATACAATGAGCAGTTCTTC. Protein: CASSQDLGQYNEQFF.

The chain's CDR3 is CASSQATPEITEAFF. CDR3 DNA: TGCGCCAGCAGCCAAGCCACTCCCGAGATCACTGAAGCTTTCTTT. The chain couples TRBV4-3 to TRBJ1-1, with unresolved D. In germline, CDR1 is LGHNA, CDR2 YSLEER. The CDR3 is 15 amino acids. The V and J ends lost 1 base and 4 bases respectively, with 13 bases between them.

Here the CDR3 DNA reads TGCGCCAGCATGGAGAACAGGGGGGTTGGAAACACCATATATTTT. Translated, it gives CASMENRGVGNTIYF. V and J are TRBV10-2 and TRBJ1-3; 8 positions agree with TRBD1. After removal of 7 bases from V and 3 bases from J, the junction contained 8 bases not matched to a gene. The CDR3 sequence is 15 residues long. Germline values: CDR1 WSHSY, CDR2 SAAADI.

The rearrangement uses TRBV24-1 and TRBJ1-2; 7 nucleotides match TRBD1. The V gene end was trimmed by 4 bases and the J gene end by 2 bases; junction bases not matched to a gene: 3. This CDR3 is 14 amino acids long. Germline CDR1 and CDR2: KGHDR and SFDVKD. This chain's CDR3 is CATSESQGNYGYTF. DNA for the CDR3: TGTGCCACCAGTGAATCACAGGGGAACTATGGCTACACCTTC.

This clone came up once. The J gene is TRBJ2-1, the V gene TRBV28; D possibly corresponds to TRBD1 (6 bases). The CDR3 length is 16 residues. V was trimmed by 6 bases and J by 3 bases, leaving 18 bases between them. Germline values: CDR1 MDHEN, CDR2 SYDVKM. CDR3 amino acids: CASSSNFRDNYNEQFF. CDR3 coding DNA: TGTGCCAGCAGCTCCAATTTCCGGGACAACTACAATGAGCAGTTCTTC.

The chain joins TRBV4-1 to TRBJ1-1; D remains unclear. The V gene's germline CDR1 is MGHRA and CDR2 YSYEKL. This CDR3 is built from 16 residues. With 4 bases removed from V and 2 bases from J, the gap between germline ends came to 17 bases. Written as DNA, the CDR3 is TGCGCCAGCAGCCTAAGAATGGCAGGCGTTAACACTGAAGCTTTCTTT. Protein sequence: CASSLRMAGVNTEAFF.

This chain connects TRBV30 to TRBJ1-2; D perhaps matches TRBD1 (5 bases). Germline V gives CDR1 GTSNPN, CDR2 SVGIG (reference sequence). This CDR3 is built from 13 residues. With 3 bases removed from V and 7 bases from J, the gap between germline ends came to 15 bases. As DNA, the CDR3 is TGTGCCTGGAGCGGGACTGACCTTCGTGGCTACACCTTC. This sequence encodes CAWSGTDLRGYTF.

This chain links TRBV28 with TRBJ1-5; D gene unclear. This CDR3 comprises 15 residues. Germline CDR1 MDHEN, CDR2 SYDVKM. Trimming shortened V by 2 bases and J by 1 base, and 9 bases separated the two germline ends. This chain's CDR3 is CASSLTVLSNQPQHF. The DNA for the CDR3 is TGTGCCAGCAGTTTAACTGTACTCAGCAATCAGCCCCAGCATTTT.

This clone was seen a single time. The V and J genes are TRBV7-3 and TRBJ1-5; D is perhaps TRBD1 (6 bases). V was pared by 4 bases and J by 6 bases, with 10 bases between. The CDR3 totals 13 residues. Germline V lookup: CDR1 SGHTA, CDR2 FQGTGA. The CDR3, as DNA: TGTGCCAGCAGCTCAAGGGGGGGTCAGCCCCAGCATTTT. As protein: CASSSRGGQPQHF.

About this clone: The same CDR3 is also encoded by other DNA sequences in this sample. The chain couples TRBV4-1 to TRBJ1-1; D perhaps matches TRBD1 (5 bases). V was shortened by 1 base and J by 1 base, with 7 bases between the two germline ends. Germline CDR1 MGHRA, CDR2 YSYEKL. There are 14 residues in the CDR3. CDR3 amino acids: CASSQVGQNTEAFF. CDR3 in DNA: TGCGCCAGCAGCCAAGTGGGGCAGAACACTGAAGCTTTCTTT.

The J gene is TRBJ1-3, the V gene TRBV6-5; D ambiguous. This CDR3 comprises 16 residues. Germline-derived CDR1 and CDR2 are MNHEY and SVGAGI. The V and J ends lost 2 bases and 0 bases respectively, with 11 bases between them. In nucleotides, the CDR3 is TGTGCCAGCAGTTACGCGCAGGCCCTCTCTGGAAACACCATATATTTT. As protein: CASSYAQALSGNTIYF.

This chain joins TRBV19 and TRBJ2-7, with 11 bases fitting TRBD1. Trimming took 10 bases from V and 9 from J; bases not matched to a gene: 8. Germline V lookup: CDR1 LNHDA, CDR2 SQIVND (reference sequence). CDR3 size: 12 residues. CDR3 DNA sequence: TGTGCCAAAACGGACAGGGGGCAGCGGCAGTACTTC. It is translated as CAKTDRGQRQYF.

The chain carries TRBV6-1 and TRBJ1-1, with no clear D. Germline loops: CDR1 MNHNS, CDR2 SASEGT. Deletions cut 2 bases from V and 2 bases from J, with 9 bases between. CDR3 length: 14 residues. CDR3 residues: CASSESGGNTEAFF. CDR3 bases: TGTGCCAGCAGTGAATCGGGAGGAAACACTGAAGCTTTCTTT.

The chain has TRBV15 and TRBJ1-5; 7 positions match TRBD1. Germline trimming cut 5 bases from V and 4 bases from J; bases unmatched to any gene: 8. Per germline, CDR1 LNHNV and CDR2 YYDKDF (reference sequence). CDR3 size: 15 residues. This chain's CDR3 is CATSAQQGINQPQHF. As DNA, the CDR3 is TGTGCCACCAGCGCCCAACAGGGGATAAATCAGCCCCAGCATTTT. Filled out from reference TRBV15 and TRBJ1-5, the complete variable domain reads DAMVIQNPRYQVTQFGKPVTLSCSQTLNHNVMYWYQQKSSQAPKLLFHYYDKDFNNEADTPDNFQSRRPNTSFCFLDIRSPGLGDTAMYLCATSAQQGINQPQHFGDGTRLSIL.